A single T cell receptor beta chain is shown here with its context. This clonotype came up once. Its target antigen remains unknown. Within one base of it there is no much larger clone, and no base qualities were kept. One read yields weak evidence. Instrument used: Illumina NovaSeq 6000. TCRalpha and TCRbeta cDNA libraries were built by 5'RACE with constant-segment primers, adding sample barcodes and unique molecular identifiers. Trizol reagent was used to extract RNA from every sample. Libraries were amplified in two PCR steps, with a second sample barcode and Illumina TruSeq adapters added in the second step. Sequencing of the libraries was done on an Illumina NovaSeq, producing 2 x 150 bp paired-end reads. Concerning the study's data processing: The reads were demultiplexed and collapsed into UMI-guided consensus sequences using migec v1.2.7. Using mixcr v2.1.11, the UMI consensuses were aligned to TRA and TRB V and J templates and assembled into clonotypes. A clonotype was counted as expanded or contracted only when both edgeR and NoisET called the clonotype significant, with the noise models trained on biological replicates. For edgeR calls, the cutoffs were a false discovery rate-adjusted p below 0.01 and a log2 fold-change threshold of 1. As an exploratory analysis of dynamics, max-normalized trajectories of the 1000 most abundant clonotypes were examined with PCA combined with hierarchical clustering. Separately sequenced CD4+ and CD8+ repertoires were used to assign the CD4 or CD8 phenotype of responding clones. The raw public reads went through TCRdb reprocessing: fastp at Q25, MiXCR clone calling, in-frame beta chains kept. Under each unique CDR3 protein, matching rows form one entry showing the most common genes and DNA. These V and J calls originate from TCRdb's pipeline instead of the authors' own analysis. In all, the sample holds about 130,000 distinct CDR3 sequences, and almost 25% of those were seen once. Roughly a quarter of the sample rests with the top ten.

Ficoll-Paque density gradient centrifugation was used to isolate PBMCs. This record comes from a study of T-cell memory formation after mild COVID-19 (dated by TCRdb to about 2021). Study-wide context: TCR sequence clusters from the two donors were largely donor specific. Longitudinal TCRalpha and TCRbeta repertoire sequencing tracked T-cell clones expanding and contracting after mild COVID-19 in a couple of donors. The cohort was made up of two young adult volunteers, one female and one male, who were previously healthy. Overall study outcomes, separate from this receptor: The second-wave clones that peaked on day 37 were not confirmed to be SARS-CoV-2 specific. From day 15 to 85, contracting clones showed balanced CD4/CD8 phenotypes, whereas a second wave of clones that expanded from day 15 to 37 leaned towards CD4+. Some responding clones were detected in pre-infection memory, which suggested that pre-existing cross-reactive memory T cells had joined the SARS-CoV-2 response. The study included only a couple of mild cases, and larger cohorts that include severe cases with pre-infection samples were judged to be necessary. Contracting CD4+ clones turned up mainly in the CM and EM memory subsets, whereas EMRA was where CD8+ clones were enriched.

Sample: PBMCs or a T cell subset sorted from them (not recorded which). The clonotype originates from an adult woman who had mild COVID-19 (a few samples of this study predate the infection). The sample titles of this study are shuffled in the database, so cell type and time point are left out; the donor was told from shared clones.

The DNA sequence follows: TGCGCCAGCAGCCAAACCCGGGACTTCTACTACGAGCAGTACTTC. Its protein reads: CASSQTRDFYYEQYF. This chain is built from TRBV4-3 and TRBJ2-7; a tentative D match to TRBD2 spans 6 bases. From a lookup of the germline V gene, CDR1 and CDR2 are LGHNA and YSLEER. V is clipped by 2 bases and J by 3 bases, and the sequence between their germline boundaries is 14 bases long. CDR3 length: 15 amino acids, cysteine to phenylalanine. The CDR3 DNA has 45 bases and is translated from base 1.